This T cell receptor beta chain was documented in a study of beta chain features in type 1 diabetes. All of the isolated RNA was reverse transcribed, so expressed TCRB transcripts were sequenced. The assay was immunoSEQ multiplex PCR, and TCRdb's table has in-frame clones only and misses some. The data contain 310,000 or so clones, approximately 8.2% of them singletons. Sequencing was performed on central memory CD4+ T cells from blood. The clonotype originates from a woman aged 18-29 years in good health.

The CDR3 sequence is CASSSTGNYNEQFF. CDR3 sequence (DNA): TGTGCCAGCAGCTCTACAGGAAACTACAATGAGCAGTTCTTC. The chain couples TRBV11-2 to TRBJ2-1; D may be TRBD1 (5 bases). CDR1 SGHAT and CDR2 FQNNGV come from the germline V gene. There are 14 residues in the CDR3. The V end was cut by 4 bases, the J end by 3 bases, with 10 bases between.